The sequence of this T cell receptor beta chain was determined in a study of control samples from healthy donors and cancer patients. Assay used: immunoSEQ multiplex PCR; TCRdb lists only in-frame clones, some missing. This sample yields some 80,000 clones, of which roughly 86% are seen a single time; 5.5% belongs to the top ten. In germline, CDR1 is SGHDT, CDR2 YYEEEE. This CDR3 contains 18 residues. V was clipped by 1 base and J by 4 bases; unmatched bases: 10. As concerns this clone: Distinct nucleotide sequences in the sample also encode this CDR3.

The sequenced sample was blood. The sequence came from a man over 45 in good health. The genes are TRBV5-6 and TRBJ2-5, with TRBD2 matching 13 bases. In nucleotides, the CDR3 is TGTGCCAGCAGCTTGCTTAAACTAGCGGGGGGGGGAGGAGAGACCCAGTACTTC. Its protein product is CASSLLKLAGGGGETQYF. The full variable domain, rest sourced from reference TRBV5-6 and TRBJ2-5, is DAGVTQSPTHLIKTRGQQVTLRCSPKSGHDTVSWYQQALGQGPQFIFQYYEEEERQRGNFPDRFSGHQFPNYSSELNVNALLLGDSALYLCASSLLKLAGGGGETQYFGPGTRLLVL.